This T cell receptor (beta chain) was profiled in a study of blood T cell repertoires in COVID-19. Clones were read by immunoSEQ multiplex PCR, and TCRdb kept only the in-frame ones, dropping some. The data show some 180,000 clones, approximately 80% seen once. Trimming removed 1 base from V and 5 bases from J; junction bases left unmatched: 9. Germline-derived CDR1 and CDR2 are LGHNT and FRNRAP. The CDR3 has 18 amino acids. The source of this sequence is a woman between 35 and 50 years old with COVID-19, enrolled during active disease. Sequenced: peripheral blood. V and J are TRBV12-5 and TRBJ2-5; TRBD2 matches at 14 bases. The CDR3 DNA reads as TGTGCTAGTGGTTTGGGAGAGGGACTAGCGGGAGTCGAGGAGACCCAGTACTTC. This gives the protein CASGLGEGLAGVEETQYF.